This record concerns one T cell receptor (beta chain) sequence. The target antigen is unknown. The sample originates from a study of cytomegalovirus exposure and HLA in healthy donors. There are 17 residues in the CDR3. Trimming pared 1 base from V and 2 bases from J, leaving 15 bases between. From germline, CDR1 is SEHNR and CDR2 FQNEAQ (reference sequence). PCR employed 60 Vbeta and 13 Jbeta primers. The protocol was immunoSEQ multiplex PCR, while the TCRdb copy is restricted to in-frame clones and leaves out a portion. Of about 180,000 clones listed, about three quarters are singletons. These donors, healthy bone marrow donors, were studied. General observations from the study: A later analysis revealed that TCR association rates differed between HLA loci, peaking at DRB1 and bottoming out at HLA-C. It was taken for granted in presence/absence analyses that sequencing depth across donors was roughly uniform. Being indistinguishable, some V segments were excluded, TRBV6-2 and TRBV6-3 among them.

Sequenced input: PBMCs. V is TRBV7-9 and J is TRBJ1-5; D gene uncertain. This TCR was recovered from a man younger than 35 in good health and CMV-seronegative. The CDR3 DNA reads TGTGCCAGCAGCTTAGAAGTGAGGAGGGTTCGCAATCAGCCCCAGCATTTT. Translated: CASSLEVRRVRNQPQHF. Full variable domain (missing parts from reference TRBV7-9 and TRBJ1-5): DTGVSQNPRHKITKRGQNVTFRCDPISEHNRLYWYRQTLGQGPEFLTYFQNEAQLEKSRLLSDRFSAERPKGSFSTLEIQRTEQGDSAMYLCASSLEVRRVRNQPQHFGDGTRLSIL.